The entry below gives a single T cell receptor beta chain sequence along with its context. The sample holds other DNA sequences that translate to the same CDR3. The source of the sample is a study of shared clonotypes between healthy human individuals. Sequencing was performed with immunoSEQ multiplex PCR; in TCRdb, only in-frame clones are kept and a portion is missing. The table shows millions of clones, with approximately 95% occurring only once. This TCR was sampled from a man between 18 and 29 years old in good health. Sequencing input: naive CD4+ T cells sorted from blood. Subset specified: CD45RA+ positively selected.

The DNA for the CDR3 is TGTGCCATCAGTGAGGGCGGAAGCTCCTATAATTCACCCCTCCACTTT. It translates to CAISEGGSSYNSPLHF. The chain carries TRBV10-3 and TRBJ1-6; D gene unclear. The length of the CDR3 is 16 residues. Trimming stripped 2 bases from V and 0 bases from J, with 8 bases between. Germline V lookup: CDR1 ENHRY, CDR2 SYGVKD.